This passage covers 9 T cell receptor beta chains from one sample sequenced in a study of vaccination effects on CD4 cells after COVID-19. No antigen has been assigned to these receptors. Viral peptide pools were used in the ViraFEST assay to expand antigen-specific CD4+ T cells, and sequencing came afterward. The authors isolated CD4+ T cells after approximately 9 days of culture. Two-dose BNT162b2 or mRNA-1273 vaccination was given to participants. This table comes from immunoSEQ multiplex PCR, and its TCRdb copy is limited to in-frame clones, with some not included. The sample includes tens of thousands of clones, around 79% of them seen just once. The source material was CD4+ T cells from PBMCs cultured with HCoV-NL63 spike peptides, sampled after COVID-19 vaccination. The receptors come from a human donor who received a COVID-19 vaccine.

In this sample, this clone turned up a few times. The J gene is TRBJ2-7, the V gene TRBV20-1; D gene unclear. The CDR3 covers 13 residues. V was pared by 3 bases and J by 4 bases, with 13 bases between. The germline CDR1 and CDR2 sequences are DFQATT and SNEGSKA (reference sequence). The CDR3 loop reads CSASGPPRYEQYF. The CDR3 DNA is TGCAGTGCTAGTGGCCCACCCCGTTACGAGCAGTACTTC.

The chain is built from TRBV2 and TRBJ1-6; D is possibly TRBD1 (6 bases). This CDR3 spans 13 amino acids. Germline V gene lookup returns CDR1 SNHLY and CDR2 FYNNEI. The germline V and J ends were trimmed by 6 bases and 4 bases, with 7 bases remaining between them. For the CDR3, the DNA is TGTGCCAGCAGGACAGGTTATAATTCACCCCTCCACTTT. Its translation: CASRTGYNSPLHF.

V and J are TRBV4-1 and TRBJ1-1; TRBD1 agrees at 8 bases. The CDR3 extends over 14 amino acids. Losses at the gene ends were 2 bases for V and 7 bases for J; bases not matched to a gene: 6. Germline CDR1 reads MGHRA; CDR2 reads YSYEKL. The CDR3: CASSQQDRAIEAFF. The CDR3 DNA follows: TGCGCCAGCAGCCAACAGGACAGGGCAATTGAAGCTTTCTTT.

The rearrangement links TRBV19 to TRBJ1-5; TRBD1 might be the D (5 bases). Germline V gives CDR1 LNHDA, CDR2 SQIVND (reference sequence). The CDR3 is 15 amino acids. Trimming took off 5 bases at V and 2 bases at J, with 13 bases between the two ends. CDR3 protein: CASSSIQGGNQPQHF. CDR3 bases: TGTGCCAGTAGTTCCATCCAAGGGGGCAATCAGCCCCAGCATTTT.

The J gene is TRBJ2-2, the V gene TRBV7-6, with 7 bases matching TRBD2. This CDR3 region has 16 residues. CDR1 is SGHVS, CDR2 FNYEAQ, per germline. Trimming took 7 bases from V and 2 from J; bases not matched to a gene: 10. The CDR3 DNA reads as TGTGCCAGCACCCATGTGGGAGGGGACAACACCGGGGAGCTGTTTTTT. It yields the protein CASTHVGGDNTGELFF.

This clone is categorized as medium-sized (0.01 to 0.1%). V gene TRBV2 combines with J gene TRBJ2-2, with 7 nucleotides matching TRBD1. V lost 8 bases and J lost 5; bases outside the gene matches: 11. This CDR3 is built from 15 residues. Germline V gene lookup returns CDR1 SNHLY and CDR2 FYNNEI. CDR3 bases: TGTGCCAGCGGTACCACGACAGGGTCGACCGGGGAGCTGTTTTTT. This sequence encodes CASGTTTGSTGELFF.

This clone was seen only a few times. The chain couples TRBV19 to TRBJ1-5; D is ambiguous. This CDR3 comprises 14 residues. Trimming pared 2 bases from V and 6 bases from J, leaving 11 bases between. CDR1 and CDR2 from the germline V gene are LNHDA and SQIVND (reference sequence). As DNA, the CDR3 is TGTGCCAGTAGTATACAGAACTCAGGTCAGCCCCAGCATTTT. Its protein is CASSIQNSGQPQHF.

The gene calls are TRBV18 and TRBJ2-1; perhaps D is TRBD1 or TRBD2 (5 bases each). CDR3 length: 15 residues. Germline V gene sequence: CDR1 KGHSH, CDR2 LQKENI. Trimming removed 10 bases at V and 6 bases at J, with 22 bases between. The CDR3 is CATRGSESPGNEQFF. In DNA, the CDR3 is TGTGCCACGAGGGGTTCTGAGTCCCCGGGCAATGAGCAGTTCTTC.

V gene TRBV6-4 combines with J gene TRBJ2-3, with TRBD2 identical over 10 bases. This CDR3 comprises 15 residues. The ends lost 2 bases at V and 2 bases at J; junction bases unmatched: 1. Germline CDR1 MRHNA, CDR2 SNTAGT. The chain's CDR3 is CASSDSGGATDTQYF. The CDR3 DNA sequence: TGTGCCAGCAGTGACAGCGGGGGGGCCACAGATACGCAGTATTTT.